The clone carrying this TCR beta chain is a singleton in its sample. Its antigen is undetermined. The data derive from a study of T cell responses to AZD1222 COVID-19 vaccine. Assay: immunoSEQ multiplex PCR; the TCRdb copy retains only in-frame clones and omits some. Found here are over 110,000 clones, 90% of them singletons; the top ten hold around 1.6%. The study's findings and limits: The donors showed a predominance of white British ancestry and of females, with possible underestimation of clonal diversity. Breadth and depth of Spike-specific TCRs rose after two AZD1222 doses.

Pooled in the analysis were second doses at about 4 or about 12 weeks. The sequenced sample was peripheral blood, obtained 28 days after the second AZD1222 dose. This TCR was sampled from an adult who received the AZD1222 COVID-19 vaccine.

The CDR3 is CAISESRLAGYEQYF. CDR3 nucleotides: TGTGCCATCAGTGAGTCGAGACTAGCGGGTTACGAGCAGTACTTC. The rearrangement uses TRBV10-3 and TRBJ2-7; 10 bases line up with TRBD2. V gave up 0 bases and J gave up 4 bases; unmatched junction bases: 3. The germline CDR1 and CDR2 sequences are ENHRY and SYGVKD. The CDR3 contains 15 residues.